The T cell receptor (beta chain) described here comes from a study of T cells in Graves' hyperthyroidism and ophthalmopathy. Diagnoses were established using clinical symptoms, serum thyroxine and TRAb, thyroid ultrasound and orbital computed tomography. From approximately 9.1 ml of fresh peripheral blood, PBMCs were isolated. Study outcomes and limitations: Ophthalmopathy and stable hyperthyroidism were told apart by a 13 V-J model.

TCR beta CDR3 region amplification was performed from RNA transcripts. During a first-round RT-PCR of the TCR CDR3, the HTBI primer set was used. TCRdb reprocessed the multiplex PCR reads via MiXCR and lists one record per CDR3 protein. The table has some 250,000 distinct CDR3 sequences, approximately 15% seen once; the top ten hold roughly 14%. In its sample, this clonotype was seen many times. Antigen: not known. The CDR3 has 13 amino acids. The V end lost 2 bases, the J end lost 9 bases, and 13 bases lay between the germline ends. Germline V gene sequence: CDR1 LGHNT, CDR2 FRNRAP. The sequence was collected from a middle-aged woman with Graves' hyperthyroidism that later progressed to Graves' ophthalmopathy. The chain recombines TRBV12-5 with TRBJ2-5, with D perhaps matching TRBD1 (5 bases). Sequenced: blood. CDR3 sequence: CASGLTLEGAQYF. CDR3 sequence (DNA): TGTGCTAGTGGTTTGACGCTTGAAGGGGCCCAGTACTTC.